The clone carrying this TCR beta chain has ten or more counts. The antigen is unknown. These data come from a study of metastatic and nonmetastatic thyroid tumors. Turning to the study itself: The study looked at repertoires side by side in blood and in tumor or nodule tissue from malignant and benign thyroid patients.

General study results and limits: In both blood and tumor samples, TCR beta diversity was reported significantly higher for malignant than benign nodules.

The CDR3 is 12 residues long. In germline, CDR1 is MNHNS, CDR2 SASEGT. V shed 3 bases and J shed 5 bases, with 6 bases lying between them. There were no patients who had received any treatment before thyroid surgery. Original analysis: Clinicopathological groups of papillary thyroid cancer showed CDR3 differences that were used to build a distant-metastasis classifier. TCRdb re-analyzed the PCR reads through MiXCR. These V and J calls derive from TCRdb rather than the authors' analysis. The sample holds tens of thousands of clones, 10% to 15% seen once. V is TRBV6-1 and J is TRBJ2-3; no firm D call. Sequencing was done on a sample of blood. This TCR derives from a female donor with papillary thyroid cancer or a benign thyroid nodule (not recorded which). Some clones in this sample may be carry-over from other donors' samples. The CDR3 DNA is TGTGCCAGCAGTGATTCTGGAGATACGCAGTATTTT. Translation gives CASSDSGDTQYF.